The rows below give T cell receptor beta chains drawn from one sample of a study of T cell responses to AZD1222 COVID-19 vaccine. The repertoire was sequenced with immunoSEQ multiplex PCR; TCRdb's copy has only in-frame clones and lacks some. The profile shows roughly 120,000 clones, 70% to 90% of them singletons. The sample was peripheral blood, taken 28 days after the second AZD1222 dose. These receptors originate from an adult who received the AZD1222 COVID-19 vaccine. Both conserved end residues are part of each CDR3. The D gene is left open where the match is weak. Clone sizes are given selectively: once, few, many, or a class where the clone is expanded.

NA,NA,TRBV4-2,CASSLMVHGNVGNQPQHF
TRBD2,NA,TRBV6-5,CASSRRGGETQYF
NA,NA,TRBV7-2,CASSTRPGPNTEAFF
TRBD1,few,TRBV7-8,CASSRPRDSMSSGANVLTF
NA,NA,TRBV4-3,CASSQDKAGQPQHF
NA,NA,TRBV20-1,CSAPDWPEAFF
NA,NA,TRBV3-1/TRBV3-2,CASRGLLNIQYF
NA,NA,TRBV5-1,CASSLDRSFNPAFF
NA,NA,TRBV5-6,CASSLWSLRGTEAFF
NA,NA,TRBV29-1,CSGAPHNGPEAFF
NA,NA,TRBV18,CASSPNVAYQETQYF
NA,NA,TRBV4-1,CASTPQASSYNEQFF
NA,NA,TRBV12-5,CASGLSGNDYGYTF
NA,NA,TRBV10-3,CAISQEKDEQYF
NA,NA,TRBV19,CASSIRHSHYEQYF
TRBD1,NA,TRBV7-9,CASSPRTGKASYEQYF
NA,NA,TRBV7-9,CASSDHRDATNEKLFF
TRBD1,NA,TRBV5-4,CASSLGGGATDTQYF
TRBD1,once,TRBV12-3/TRBV12-4,CASSQGANYGYTF
NA,once,TRBV9,CASSLQGSTEAFF
TRBD1,few,TRBV5-1,CASSLAIGWTGSPGELFF
NA,once,TRBV28,CASTAETGNSPLHF
NA,NA,TRBV24-1,CATSDDRTHTQYF
NA,NA,TRBV15,CATSRDQARGNQPQHF
NA,NA,TRBV4-3,CASSQDRAVRGAFF
TRBD1,NA,TRBV7-6,CASSKYRGADTQYF
NA,NA,TRBV19,CASSIGGQGTEAFF
TRBD1,few,TRBV27,CASSLGQGAAEAFF
NA,NA,TRBV10-1,CASSEGRTGELFF
TRBD2,NA,TRBV7-2,CASSLARGNEQFF